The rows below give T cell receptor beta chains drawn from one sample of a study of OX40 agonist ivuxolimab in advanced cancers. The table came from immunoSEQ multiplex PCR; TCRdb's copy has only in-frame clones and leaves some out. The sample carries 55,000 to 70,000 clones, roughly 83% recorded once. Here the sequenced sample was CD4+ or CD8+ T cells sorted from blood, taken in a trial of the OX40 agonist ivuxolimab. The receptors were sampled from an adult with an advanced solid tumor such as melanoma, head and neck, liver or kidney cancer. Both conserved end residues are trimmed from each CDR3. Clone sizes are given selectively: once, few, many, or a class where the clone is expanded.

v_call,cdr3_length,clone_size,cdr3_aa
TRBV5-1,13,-,ASKEQVAPRGGYT
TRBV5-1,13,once,ASSLTPTGTFEAF
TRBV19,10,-,ATSSFNQPQH
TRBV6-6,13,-,ASSPQAVLYNEQF
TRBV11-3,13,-,ASSLEQGHRGELF
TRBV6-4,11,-,ASSDRWFYEQY
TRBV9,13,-,ASSVGTGPNEKLF
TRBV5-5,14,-,ASSLALAGSQETQY
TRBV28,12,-,ASSPWVSNSPLH
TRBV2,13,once,ASSIQVVQVEPQH
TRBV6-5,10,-,AVGVGGAEQY
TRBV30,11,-,AWSVQVLGGYT
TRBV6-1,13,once,ASSESPAEGYGYT
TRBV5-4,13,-,ASSLMGTGPEKLF
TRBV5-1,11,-,ASSLVQYNEQF
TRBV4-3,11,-,ASSQDESGEQY
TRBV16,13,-,ASSQSTGGTGELF
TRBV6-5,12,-,ASRGDREGETQY
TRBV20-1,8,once,SAGYQPQH
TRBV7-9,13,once,ASSLVGLVQETQY
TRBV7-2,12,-,ASSPRGAGEKLF
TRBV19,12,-,ASSSQGRSQKLF
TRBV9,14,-,ARSVDGRLGGETQY
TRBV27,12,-,ASSPRRSTDTQY
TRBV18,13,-,ASSPERGVGQPQH
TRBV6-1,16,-,ASSEAHTSGGRRDTQY
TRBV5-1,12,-,ASSAVKVEETQY
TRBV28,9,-,ASGLTYGYT
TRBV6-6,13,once,ASRPPGTGYTEAF
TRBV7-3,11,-,ASSTGQIGKQY
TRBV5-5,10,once,ASSIGDYGYT
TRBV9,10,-,ASSRTTQTQY
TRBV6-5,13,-,ASSLASSSYNEQF
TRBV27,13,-,ASSPRDRGWGKQY
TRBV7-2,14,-,ASSLDGTSGAYEQY
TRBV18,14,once,ASSPKVVKGNQPQH
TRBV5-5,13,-,ASTISGTSTDTQY
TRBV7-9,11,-,ASSQVEGYEQY
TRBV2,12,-,ASSENSFNSPLH
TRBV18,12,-,ASSRDSYNSPLH
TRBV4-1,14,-,ASSQVPGLAVDTQY
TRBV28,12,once,ASLDNNSNQPQH